This entry is about one T cell receptor beta chain. Antigen specificity is unknown. The sample originates from a study of T-cell memory formation after mild COVID-19. Turning to the study itself: Clusters of TCRs were largely donor specific. General study findings and limits: The study found balanced CD4/CD8 in clones contracting day 15 to 85 and a CD4+ lean in later expanders. Shrinking CD4+ clones were chiefly CM and EM; CD8+ ones were chiefly EMRA. Some SARS-CoV-2-responding clones were already detected in memory before infection.

One entry per CDR3 protein, called by TCRdb with MiXCR from the 5' RACE reads. The repertoire includes around 370,000 distinct CDR3 sequences, 21% of them detected once, and around 13% sits in the top ten. The specimen sequenced was PBMCs or a T cell subset sorted from them (not recorded which). The source of this sequence is an adult woman who had mild COVID-19 (a few samples of this study predate the infection). Cell type and time point are not known.

The CDR3 coding sequence is TGTGCCAGCAGCCTCGACGGGACTAATGAAAAACTGTTTTTT. It specifies CASSLDGTNEKLFF. V is TRBV12-3 or TRBV12-4 and J is TRBJ1-4; D is uncertain. This CDR3 has 14 amino acids. Trimming left V 6 bases short and J 2 bases short, with 10 bases between.